These 25 T cell receptor beta chains originate from one sample sequenced in a study of blood T cell repertoires in COVID-19. TCRdb keeps only in-frame clones here, not all; method: immunoSEQ multiplex PCR. Here the sample spans a few hundred thousand clones, around 88% being singletons. The material sequenced was PBMCs or T cells enriched from blood (not recorded which). All receptors come from a woman aged 40 to 50 with acute COVID-19.

The V and J genes are TRBV7-9 and TRBJ1-1; 8 positions match TRBD1. CDR3 length: 19 residues. Per the germline V gene, CDR1 is SEHNR and CDR2 is FQNEAQ (reference sequence). V was pared by 4 bases and J by 6 bases, with 22 bases of the junction left unmatched. The CDR3 sequence: CASSYPRKNNRGLVAEAFF. Written as DNA, the CDR3 is TGTGCCAGCAGCTATCCTAGGAAAAATAACAGGGGGTTGGTAGCTGAAGCTTTCTTT.

V gene TRBV9 combines with J gene TRBJ1-5; D might be TRBD1 (5 bases). CDR3 size: 14 residues. Germline values: CDR1 SGDLS, CDR2 YYNGEE. V shed 1 base and J shed 6 bases, with 11 bases lying between them. The CDR3 protein is CASSVTGASQPQHF. CDR3 nucleotides: TGTGCCAGCAGCGTAACTGGGGCGAGTCAGCCCCAGCATTTT.

This clone was detected only once. This chain connects TRBV19 to TRBJ1-5, with D perhaps TRBD1 (5 bases). The CDR3 extends over 14 amino acids. Germline values: CDR1 LNHDA, CDR2 SQIVND (reference sequence). Trimming removed 5 bases from V and 0 bases from J, with 8 bases in between. CDR3 in amino acids: CASSSRVSNQPQHF. Here the CDR3 DNA reads TGTGCCAGTAGTTCCAGGGTTAGCAATCAGCCCCAGCATTTT.

The chain employs TRBV20-1 and TRBJ2-1; D is unresolved. This CDR3 is 11 amino acids long. Trimming left V 6 bases short and J 3 bases short, with 6 bases between. Germline V lookup: CDR1 DFQATT, CDR2 SNEGSKA (reference sequence). In nucleotides, the CDR3 is TGCAGTGCGGAGAACTACAATGAGCAGTTCTTC. Its translation: CSAENYNEQFF.

This clone was counted a single time. V usage is TRBV28 and J usage is TRBJ2-5; D is perhaps TRBD1 (8 bases). Trimming pared 5 bases from V and 5 bases from J, leaving 18 bases between. This CDR3 spans 15 amino acids. The germline gives CDR1 MDHEN, CDR2 SYDVKM. This CDR3 is CASSGHTGGGETQYF. In DNA, the CDR3 is TGTGCCAGCAGTGGTCATACAGGGGGAGGGGAGACCCAGTACTTC.

The chain recombines TRBV5-1 with TRBJ1-2; perhaps TRBD1 as D (5 bases). This CDR3 has 16 residues. Germline V gene data show CDR1 as SGHRS and CDR2 as YFSETQ. Trimming cost V 0 bases and J 6 bases, with 18 bases left between them. CDR3 amino acids: CASSLAVGRAVDGYTF. CDR3 sequence (DNA): TGCGCCAGCAGCTTGGCCGTCGGCAGGGCGGTCGATGGCTACACCTTC.

This chain uses TRBV5-5 with TRBJ1-5; D is undetermined. The CDR3 consists of 14 residues. Trimming stripped 0 bases from V and 3 bases from J, with 7 bases between. Germline V lookup: CDR1 SGHKS, CDR2 YYEKEE (reference sequence). Here the CDR3 DNA reads TGTGCCAGCAGCTTGGGGAGTGCCAATCAGCCCCAGCATTTT. Protein sequence: CASSLGSANQPQHF.

The chain recombines TRBV5-1 with TRBJ2-3; TRBD2 might be the D (5 bases). The CDR3 is 18 residues long. V shed 9 bases and J shed 0 bases, with 26 bases lying between them. Germline CDR1 and CDR2: SGHRS and YFSETQ. The CDR3 region is CAIRGCLPSTVSTDTQYF. The DNA for the CDR3 is TGCGCCATCCGGGGTTGCCTGCCCAGTACGGTTAGCACAGATACGCAGTATTTT.

This clone has more than one count but fewer than ten. V gene TRBV2 combines with J gene TRBJ2-7; 7 bases are shared with TRBD1. Germline values: CDR1 SNHLY, CDR2 FYNNEI. V lost 6 bases and J lost 2; bases outside the gene matches: 4. The length of the CDR3 is 13 residues. This CDR3 reads CASRGQTPYEQYF. For the CDR3, the DNA is TGTGCCAGCAGGGGACAGACACCCTACGAGCAGTACTTC.

The chain has TRBV7-9 and TRBJ2-1; TRBD1 aligns across 10 bases. The CDR3 has 16 amino acids. V shed 5 bases, J shed 7 bases, and the junction held 11 bases outside the gene matches. Germline-derived CDR1 and CDR2 are SEHNR and FQNEAQ (reference sequence). The CDR3 sequence is CASSPPLDRGKNEQFF. The CDR3 DNA reads as TGTGCCAGCAGCCCCCCCTTGGACAGGGGGAAGAATGAGCAGTTCTTC.

This chain joins TRBV5-1 and TRBJ2-3, with D possibly matching TRBD2 (6 bases). Germline loops: CDR1 SGHRS, CDR2 YFSETQ. Trimming took off 2 bases at V and 4 bases at J, with 11 bases between the two ends. The CDR3 runs 14 residues. CDR3 coding DNA: TGCGCCAGCAGCTTCCGGAGGGCTGCAGATACGCAGTATTTT. It encodes CASSFRRAADTQYF.

This rearrangement joins TRBV7-9 to TRBJ2-3; D possibly corresponds to TRBD1 (6 bases). Trimming left V 5 bases short and J 4 bases short, with 16 bases between. The germline V gene encodes CDR1 SEHNR and CDR2 FQNEAQ (reference sequence). This CDR3 comprises 15 residues. The CDR3 region has the DNA TGTGCCAGCAGCCGCAGGGGTTTAGGACCAGATACGCAGTATTTT. Its protein product is CASSRRGLGPDTQYF. Drawing the rest from reference TRBV7-9 and TRBJ2-3, the complete variable domain is DTGVSQNPRHKITKRGQNVTFRCDPISEHNRLYWYRQTLGQGPEFLTYFQNEAQLEKSRLLSDRFSAERPKGSFSTLEIQRTEQGDSAMYLCASSRRGLGPDTQYFGPGTRLTVL.

In its sample, this clone was seen a few times. This chain links TRBV11-3 with TRBJ2-5; 11 nucleotides line up with TRBD1. Trimming at V came to 9 bases and at J to 13 bases, leaving 13 bases not matched to a gene. Per germline, CDR1 SGHNT and CDR2 YENEEA. The CDR3 runs 13 residues. The CDR3 DNA sequence: TGTGCCAGTGAGGACAGGGGGCCAGGCGGGTCGTACTTC. It encodes CASEDRGPGGSYF.

The chain carries TRBV19 and TRBJ2-1; 7 bases fit TRBD1. The CDR3 has 13 residues. Germline trimming cut 4 bases from V and 3 bases from J; bases unmatched to any gene: 0. Germline values: CDR1 LNHDA, CDR2 SQIVND (reference sequence). The CDR3 spells CASSRDSYNEQFF. In DNA, the CDR3 is TGTGCCAGTAGTAGGGACAGCTACAATGAGCAGTTCTTC. The full variable domain, in which reference TRBV19 and TRBJ2-1 provide the parts outside the CDR3, is DGGITQSPKYLFRKEGQNVTLSCEQNLNHDAMYWYRQDPGQGLRLIYYSQIVNDFQKGDIAEGYSVSREKKESFPLTVTSAQKNPTAFYLCASSRDSYNEQFFGPGTRLTVL.

This chain connects TRBV15 to TRBJ2-3; D uncertain. The CDR3 loop spans 12 amino acids. V shed 0 bases and J shed 6 bases, with 4 bases lying between them. The germline V gene encodes CDR1 LNHNV and CDR2 YYDKDF (reference sequence). CDR3 DNA sequence: TGTGCCACCAGCAGAGACCAGGATACGCAGTATTTT. Its translation: CATSRDQDTQYF.

V is TRBV10-3 and J is TRBJ2-3; TRBD2 aligns across 7 bases. This CDR3 has 15 residues. Trimming took 5 bases from V and 2 from J; bases not matched to a gene: 7. Germline CDR1 and CDR2: ENHRY and SYGVKD. The CDR3 DNA follows: TGTGCCATCAGTACAGGCGGGAGTCCCACAGATACGCAGTATTTT. Its translation: CAISTGGSPTDTQYF.

V usage is TRBV11-3 and J usage is TRBJ2-2; D not certain. Germline values: CDR1 SGHNT, CDR2 YENEEA. V was trimmed by 2 bases and J by 1 base, leaving 5 bases between them. There are 14 residues in the CDR3. The CDR3 sequence is CASSLFVNTGELFF. The DNA for the CDR3 is TGTGCCAGCAGCTTATTCGTGAACACCGGGGAGCTGTTTTTT.

About this clone itself: Germline is not matched at one junction end, which may reflect a read error. V usage is TRBV7-9 and J usage is TRBJ2-5, with 12 bases that match TRBD2. In germline, CDR1 is SEHNR, CDR2 FQNEAQ (reference sequence). This CDR3 has 15 residues. The CDR3 protein is CASNLLAGGQETQYF. The CDR3 nucleotides read TGTGCCAGCAACTTACTAGCGGGAGGCCAAGAGACCCAGTACTTC.

This clone was recorded at least ten times. The V gene is TRBV14, the J gene TRBJ1-6; possible D gene TRBD1, 5 bases. The CDR3 extends over 14 amino acids. Between the trimmed V and J ends, which lost 1 base and 8 bases, there was a span of 9 bases. Germline CDR1 SGHDN, CDR2 FVKESK. In nucleotides, the CDR3 is TGTGCCAGCAGCCAAGGGCAGGGTTATTCACCCCTCCACTTT. Protein: CASSQGQGYSPLHF.

The rearrangement uses TRBV12-3 or TRBV12-4 and TRBJ1-2; D gene ambiguous. V dropped 3 bases and J dropped 8 bases, with 13 bases sitting between them. The CDR3 sequence is 13 residues long. This CDR3 reads CASSFSGPLGYTF. The CDR3, as DNA: TGTGCCAGCAGTTTCAGTGGGCCACTCGGCTACACCTTC.

The genes are TRBV2 and TRBJ2-1; TRBD2 aligns across 7 bases. In germline, CDR1 is SNHLY, CDR2 FYNNEI. This CDR3 has 13 residues. V lost 6 bases, J lost 7 bases, and 6 bases stayed unmatched. The CDR3, as DNA: TGTGCCAGCAGGGGAGGGCCGGCAAATGAGCAGTTCTTC. Translating gives CASRGGPANEQFF.

V is TRBV19 and J is TRBJ2-3; the D is unclear. Trimming stripped 8 bases from V and 0 bases from J, with 9 bases between. From germline, CDR1 is LNHDA and CDR2 SQIVND (reference sequence). This CDR3 comprises 13 residues. The CDR3 DNA follows: TGTGCCAGTCGGCAGACTAGCACAGATACGCAGTATTTT. It encodes CASRQTSTDTQYF.

J is TRBJ2-7 and V is TRBV27; 13 positions agree with TRBD2. CDR3 size: 16 residues. Germline V lookup: CDR1 MNHEY, CDR2 SMNVEV (reference sequence). J lost 2 bases, V lost 5 bases, and 6 bases had no gene match. CDR3 loop: CASSQILAGGAYEQYF. The CDR3 region has the DNA TGTGCCAGCAGTCAAATACTAGCGGGAGGGGCCTACGAGCAGTACTTC.

This clone showed up just once. The chain uses TRBV13 and TRBJ2-7; D is perhaps TRBD2 (5 bases). In germline, CDR1 is PRHDT, CDR2 FYEKMQ (reference sequence). V was cut by 0 bases and J by 4 bases, with 19 bases left in between. This CDR3 spans 17 amino acids. The CDR3 DNA reads TGTGCCAGCAGCTTAGGAGGGCTAGCATCGGGGAAGTACGAGCAGTACTTC. Translating it yields CASSLGGLASGKYEQYF.

This clone came up once. The chain carries TRBV9 and TRBJ1-1; D remains unclear. Trimming shortened V by 3 bases and J by 10 bases, and 19 bases separated the two germline ends. The CDR3 sequence is 14 residues long. Germline values: CDR1 SGDLS, CDR2 YYNGEE. The CDR3 sequence: CASSGSVGRGRAFF. Here the CDR3 DNA reads TGTGCCAGCAGCGGTAGTGTGGGCCGGGGTAGAGCTTTCTTT.